Here is one T cell receptor beta chain with its context. This clonotype was seen at least ten times. Its antigen remains undetermined. There are no base qualities to consult, and no much larger clone falls within one base. This sample is drawn from a study of T-cell reconstitution after alpha-beta-depleted transplantation in children (dated by TCRdb to the mid-2010s). As for the study more broadly: Using TCR repertoire profiling, the study followed T-cell immune reconstitution in a quantitative way in children after TCRalphabeta/CD19-depleted allogeneic hematopoietic cell transplantation.

Receptors were amplified or captured by PCR. The instrument was an Illumina HiSeq 2500. To normalize quantification of the TCRbeta repertoire, the TCR libraries were built with molecular barcoding that relied on unique molecular identifiers. The raw public data were reprocessed by TCRdb itself: fastp quality trimming at Q25, MiXCR clonotype calling, in-frame beta chains only. Identical CDR3 proteins give one entry, which carries the most common genes and DNA. Recorded for this sample are 330,000 or so distinct CDR3 sequences; 10% to 13% of them occurred a single time. Jointly, the top ten make up more than 2% of the sample. CDR1 MNHEY and CDR2 SVGAGI are derived from the germline V gene. The junction shows trimming of 4 bases on V and 6 bases on J, plus 12 bases between the germline ends. From its cysteine to its phenylalanine, the CDR3 spans 13 amino acids. Of all the DNA, just the CDR3 is kept, 39 bases in frame from base 1.

Specimen: PBMCs from the stem cell graft donor, collected from the stem cell graft. The rearrangement combines TRBV6-5 with TRBJ1-1; TRBD1 might be the D gene, on 5 matching bases. The TCR was taken from a human donor who donated a stem cell graft to a child with acute lymphoblastic leukemia. CDR3 reads: CASSSGGVPEAFF. Read as DNA, the sequence is TGTGCCAGCAGTTCCGGGGGGGTCCCTGAAGCTTTCTTT.